The 32 T cell receptor beta chains below all came from one sample that was sequenced in a study of T cell repertoires in cytomegalovirus infection. MiXCR was run by TCRdb on the reads, yielding one entry per CDR3 protein. The table lists 450,000 to 600,000 distinct CDR3 sequences, more than 30% of them singletons, with 15% to 20% in the top ten. These receptors lack a known antigen. This specimen consisted of cultured PBMCs, obtained from culture after CMV antigen stimulation. Every receptor here comes from a human donor in good health (CMV status not recorded). Some clones in this sample may be carry-over from other donors' samples.

The sample holds a few counts of this clonotype. V gene TRBV7-8 combines with J gene TRBJ2-1; D is possibly TRBD2 (6 bases). The CDR3 is 16 residues long. Germline CDR1 SGHVS, CDR2 FQNEAQ. V gave up 0 bases and J gave up 6 bases, with 15 bases separating them. CDR3 region: CASSLATSSGLNEQFF. The CDR3 DNA is TGTGCCAGCAGCTTAGCTACAAGTTCGGGACTCAATGAGCAGTTCTTC.

The CDR3 loop is CASRIGTSASYEQYF. CDR3 bases: TGTGCCAGCAGAATCGGGACTAGCGCCTCCTACGAGCAGTACTTC. V is TRBV5-4 and J is TRBJ2-7; TRBD2 matches 10 bases. The J segment lost 0 bases and the V segment lost 5 bases, leaving 5 bases of the junction unmatched. Germline loops: CDR1 SGHNT, CDR2 YYREEE (reference sequence). This CDR3 region has 15 residues.

In its sample, this clonotype was seen a few times. This chain connects TRBV7-9 to TRBJ2-1; TRBD1 matches at 7 bases. V dropped 1 base and J dropped 8; count of bases not matched to a gene: 8. CDR3 size: 15 residues. From germline, CDR1 is SEHNR and CDR2 FQNEAQ (reference sequence). The CDR3 protein is CASSLGQGVIDEQFF. The CDR3 nucleotides are TGTGCCAGCAGCTTAGGCCAGGGGGTTATCGATGAGCAGTTCTTC.

The V and J genes are TRBV12-3 or TRBV12-4 and TRBJ2-7, with D possibly TRBD1 on 6 matching bases. The CDR3 is made up of 13 amino acids. CDR3 coding DNA: TGTGCCAGCAGTTCAAGGGGGTTTTACGATCAGTACGTC. Residues: CASSSRGFYDQYV.

This clonotype was found many times. The chain uses TRBV7-2 and TRBJ1-2, with D unclear. This CDR3 has 13 residues. Trimming took 5 bases from V and 8 from J, leaving 15 bases between them. Germline loops: CDR1 SGHTA, CDR2 FQGNSA. The CDR3: CASSLFRGRGYTF. The CDR3 region has the DNA TGTGCCAGCAGCCTCTTCCGAGGGAGAGGCTACACCTTC.

This chain links TRBV5-8 with TRBJ2-1; a possible D gene is TRBD2 (6 bases). With 2 bases removed from V and 8 bases from J, the gap between germline ends came to 20 bases. The CDR3 has 16 residues. CDR1 is SGHTS and CDR2 is YDEGEE in the germline V gene. CDR3: CASSFPGDGLFHEQFF. The CDR3 DNA is TGTGCCAGCAGCTTTCCGGGAGACGGTCTATTCCATGAGCAGTTCTTC.

The chain joins TRBV6-2 or TRBV6-3 to TRBJ1-2; D is unclear. CDR3 size: 14 residues. The V and J ends lost 4 bases and 2 bases respectively, with 11 bases between them. The germline gives CDR1 MNHEY, CDR2 SVGEGT. CDR3 protein: CASSWAGTNYGYTF. In DNA form, the CDR3 reads TGTGCCAGCAGTTGGGCAGGAACGAACTATGGCTACACCTTC.

This clonotype was observed a few times. J is TRBJ2-5 and V is TRBV6-5; D remains unclear. Germline V lookup: CDR1 MNHEY, CDR2 SVGAGI. The CDR3 sequence is 12 residues long. V was clipped by 4 bases and J by 6 bases, with 9 bases between them. The CDR3 nucleotides read TGTGCCAGCAGTTCAGTGGACCAGACCCAGTACTTC. Protein: CASSSVDQTQYF.

This clonotype occurred a few times. This chain links TRBV6-5 with TRBJ2-1; D remains unclear. This CDR3 region has 15 residues. V was pared by 5 bases and J by 10 bases, with 21 bases between. Germline lookup yields CDR1 MNHEY and CDR2 SVGAGI. DNA for the CDR3: TGTGCCAGCAGTCGCGATTACTCGAGTTTTATAGAGCAGTTCTTC. This sequence encodes CASSRDYSSFIEQFF.

In its sample, this clonotype was seen a few times. The rearrangement joins TRBV19 to TRBJ2-2, with 11 bases fitting TRBD2. Trimming took 7 bases from V and 2 from J; bases not matched to a gene: 6. Germline CDR1 LNHDA, CDR2 SQIVND (reference sequence). CDR3 size: 16 residues. CDR3 coding DNA: TGTGCCAGTACCGTACTAGCGGGAGTCAACACCGGGGAGCTGTTTTTT. Protein sequence: CASTVLAGVNTGELFF.

Only a few counts were recorded for this clonotype. The chain carries TRBV7-3 and TRBJ2-1; 12 nucleotides align to TRBD2. This CDR3 has 14 amino acids. Germline V gives CDR1 SGHTA, CDR2 FQGTGA. J was trimmed by 8 bases and V by 5 bases; bases with no gene match: 4. The CDR3 DNA reads as TGTGCCAGCAGCCAGACTAGCGGGAGCTATGAGCAGTTCTTC. Protein product: CASSQTSGSYEQFF.

The chain couples TRBV6-6 to TRBJ2-3; perhaps TRBD1 as D (5 bases). Germline assignment: CDR1 MNHNY and CDR2 SVGAGI (reference sequence). Deletions cut 4 bases from V and 1 base from J, with 15 bases between. This CDR3 region has 16 residues. The CDR3 DNA sequence: TGTGCCAGCAGTTCACAGGACACGCGCCGCACAGATACGCAGTATTTT. Translated, it gives CASSSQDTRRTDTQYF.

The chain combines TRBV6-2 or TRBV6-3 with TRBJ2-1; 11 nucleotides line up with TRBD1. The CDR3 spans 19 residues. J was trimmed by 0 bases and V by 5 bases; bases with no gene match: 12. The germline CDR1 and CDR2 sequences are MNHEY and SVGEGT. The CDR3 loop reads CASSPGTGGVPRSYNEQFF. Here the CDR3 DNA reads TGTGCCAGCAGTCCCGGGACAGGGGGGGTCCCACGCTCCTACAATGAGCAGTTCTTC.

This clonotype was counted between two and nine times. The chain uses TRBV28 and TRBJ2-7; D gene ambiguous. The CDR3 sequence is 13 residues long. With 2 bases removed from V and 10 bases from J, the gap between germline ends came to 15 bases. Germline V CDR1 and CDR2: MDHEN, SYDVKM. The CDR3 region has the DNA TGTGCCAGCAGTTTAGGAACCACCCCGCTCCAGTACTTC. This sequence encodes CASSLGTTPLQYF.

The chain has TRBV27 and TRBJ2-1; D unresolved. V lost 5 bases to trimming and J lost 7 bases, with 9 bases between them. The germline gives CDR1 MNHEY, CDR2 SMNVEV (reference sequence). The length of the CDR3 is 12 residues. DNA for the CDR3: TGTGCCAGCAGTACCCGGATGAATGAGCAGTTCTTC. Translating gives CASSTRMNEQFF.

This sequence joins TRBV2 and TRBJ2-7; 8 bases map to TRBD2. Germline V gene sequence: CDR1 SNHLY, CDR2 FYNNEI. The CDR3 length is 13 residues. The J segment lost 5 bases and the V segment lost 6 bases, leaving 6 bases of the junction unmatched. The CDR3 DNA reads TGTGCCAGCAGGGCCGGGACTAGTGACGAGCAGTACTTC. It encodes CASRAGTSDEQYF. Full variable domain (rest looked up from reference TRBV2 and TRBJ2-7): EPEVTQTPSHQVTQMGQEVILRCVPISNHLYFYWYRQILGQKVEFLVSFYNNEISEKSEIFDDQFSVERPDGSNFTLKIRSTKLEDSAMYFCASRAGTSDEQYFGPGTRLTVT.

This clonotype has a handful of counts. The chain couples TRBV7-2 to TRBJ2-5, with 7 bases that match TRBD1. V trimming: 5 bases; J trimming: 5 bases; junction bases outside the gene matches: 8. The CDR3 length is 14 residues. From germline, CDR1 is SGHTA and CDR2 FQGNSA. The CDR3 DNA sequence: TGTGCCAGCAGCCCCGACAGGGTTCCCGAGACCCAGTACTTC. Protein sequence: CASSPDRVPETQYF. Complete variable domain (other parts from reference TRBV7-2 and TRBJ2-5): GAGVSQSPSNKVTEKGKDVELRCDPISGHTALYWYRQSLGQGLEFLIYFQGNSAPDKSGLPSDRFSAERTGGSVSTLTIQRTQQEDSAVYLCASSPDRVPETQYFGPGTRLLVL.

The J gene is TRBJ1-4, the V gene TRBV20-1, with 7 positions matching TRBD1. Germline assignment: CDR1 DFQATT and CDR2 SNEGSKA (reference sequence). The CDR3 runs to 12 residues. The V gene end was trimmed by 2 bases and the J gene end by 10 bases; junction bases not matched to a gene: 4. The DNA for the CDR3 is TGCAGTGCTAGAAGACAGGGAGGAAAACTGTTTTTT. Amino acids: CSARRQGGKLFF.

The chain links TRBV9 to TRBJ2-2; D is uncertain. Germline CDR1 reads SGDLS; CDR2 reads YYNGEE. The CDR3 consists of 14 residues. Trimming took off 1 base at V and 1 base at J, with 5 bases between the two ends. CDR3 loop: CASSVRMNTGELFF. CDR3 in DNA: TGTGCCAGCAGCGTACGGATGAACACCGGGGAGCTGTTTTTT.

In its sample, this clonotype was seen a few times. The gene calls are TRBV11-2 and TRBJ2-5; TRBD2 matches at 12 bases. The V and J ends lost 0 bases and 2 bases, in that order; junction bases with no gene match: 4. Per germline, CDR1 SGHAT and CDR2 FQNNGV. The CDR3 extends over 17 amino acids. The CDR3 coding sequence is TGTGCCAGCAGCTTAGATCGTCTAGCGGGAGGGCAAGAGACCCAGTACTTC. Its translation: CASSLDRLAGGQETQYF.

This clonotype was observed a handful of times. The rearrangement joins TRBV10-2 to TRBJ2-1; D is unclear. Germline CDR1 and CDR2: WSHSY and SAAADI. The ends were cut back, 5 bases at V and 2 bases at J, with 10 bases in the middle. The CDR3 extends over 14 amino acids. CDR3 residues: CASSPSLTYNEQFF. The CDR3 bases are TGCGCCAGCAGTCCCAGCCTTACCTACAATGAGCAGTTCTTC.

The gene calls are TRBV7-2 and TRBJ2-3; 10 bases match TRBD2. CDR3 size: 17 residues. Per germline, CDR1 SGHTA and CDR2 FQGNSA. After removal of 5 bases from V and 0 bases from J, the junction contained 8 bases not matched to a gene. The CDR3: CASSPREREGSTDTQYF. DNA for the CDR3: TGTGCCAGCAGCCCCCGGGAGCGGGAGGGTAGCACAGATACGCAGTATTTT.

This clonotype has a handful of counts. V is TRBV7-2 and J is TRBJ2-7, with D perhaps matching TRBD1 or TRBD2 (5 bases each). CDR1 SGHTA and CDR2 FQGNSA come from the germline V gene. The CDR3 totals 15 residues. Trimming took off 1 base at V and 4 bases at J, with 14 bases between the two ends. CDR3 sequence reads: CASSLVRGRGYEQYV. For the CDR3, the DNA is TGTGCCAGCAGCTTAGTTCGGGGCCGGGGTTACGAGCAGTACGTC.

This clonotype was found many times. This chain connects TRBV7-2 to TRBJ2-3; D could derive from TRBD1 or TRBD2 (5 bases each). V was pared by 2 bases and J by 1 base, with 7 bases between. CDR3 length: 14 amino acids. Germline values: CDR1 SGHTA, CDR2 FQGNSA. CDR3 coding DNA: TGTGCCAGCAGCTTACTGGGGGGCACAGATACGCAGTATTTT. Protein: CASSLLGGTDTQYF.

The J gene is TRBJ2-6, the V gene TRBV28; D uncertain. Trimming left V 2 bases short and J 0 bases short, with 23 bases between. The CDR3 is made up of 21 amino acids. Germline V gives CDR1 MDHEN, CDR2 SYDVKM. DNA of the CDR3: TGTGCCAGCAGTTTACCGTCGACGGGCATCGCCTCGTCCTCTGGGGCCAACGTCCTGACTTTC. The encoded protein is CASSLPSTGIASSSGANVLTF.

The chain combines TRBV7-2 with TRBJ1-5; D is perhaps TRBD1 (5 bases). The germline gives CDR1 SGHTA, CDR2 FQGNSA. V was shortened by 3 bases and J by 4 bases, with 10 bases between the two germline ends. CDR3 length: 14 residues. As DNA, the CDR3 is TGTGCCAGCAGCTTTTTCGAGGGGAATCAGCCCCAGCATTTT. It yields the protein CASSFFEGNQPQHF.

The gene calls are TRBV28 and TRBJ1-5; D gene unclear. The germline CDR1 and CDR2 sequences are MDHEN and SYDVKM. The CDR3 consists of 17 residues. Deletions cut 2 bases from V and 0 bases from J, with 14 bases between. The CDR3 DNA follows: TGTGCCAGCAGTTTAAGTATTTTGGCAGCTAGCAATCAGCCCCAGCATTTT. It is translated as CASSLSILAASNQPQHF.

This chain connects TRBV6-5 to TRBJ1-3; 9 nucleotides align to TRBD1. The germline gives CDR1 MNHEY, CDR2 SVGAGI. The V segment lost 7 bases and the J segment 2 bases; nucleotides outside the gene matches: 6. This CDR3 region has 15 residues. The CDR3 DNA reads as TGTGCCAGCACCCCGACAGGGGGAACTGGAAACACCATATATTTT. Amino acid sequence: CASTPTGGTGNTIYF.

The V gene is TRBV28, the J gene TRBJ2-7; D could derive from TRBD1 or TRBD2 (5 bases each). V lost 7 bases and J 3 bases, leaving 22 bases between the germline ends. Germline V gene lookup returns CDR1 MDHEN and CDR2 SYDVKM. This CDR3 has 16 amino acids. The CDR3: CASIPQEAGKRYEQYF. CDR3 nucleotide sequence: TGTGCCAGCATCCCCCAGGAGGCAGGGAAGCGCTACGAGCAGTACTTC.

This clonotype was counted ten times or more. The chain is built from TRBV12-3 or TRBV12-4 and TRBJ1-5; D is possibly TRBD1 (6 bases). V lost 6 bases, J lost 1 base, and 25 bases lay in between. This CDR3 is built from 19 residues. The CDR3 loop reads CASSPGGRWGRDSNQPQHF. The DNA for the CDR3 is TGTGCCAGCAGCCCGGGGGGCAGGTGGGGTCGGGACAGCAATCAGCCCCAGCATTTT.

The genes are TRBV6-2 or TRBV6-3 and TRBJ1-5, with D unclear. Germline V gene data show CDR1 as MNHEY and CDR2 as SVGEGT. The V end was cut by 5 bases, the J end by 7 bases, with 15 bases between. The length of the CDR3 is 14 residues. CDR3 nucleotides: TGTGCCAGCAGTCCTCCAGATCCCTGGCAGCCCCAGCATTTT. Translation: CASSPPDPWQPQHF.

This clonotype was detected only a few times. V gene TRBV12-3 or TRBV12-4 combines with J gene TRBJ1-3; no definite D call. Trimming took 7 bases from V and 0 from J, leaving 16 bases between them. The CDR3 consists of 16 residues. The CDR3 sequence is CASTMGGRRSGNTIYF. The CDR3 nucleotides are TGTGCCAGCACAATGGGAGGCAGGCGCTCTGGAAACACCATATATTTT.